What follows describes a single T cell receptor beta chain. The data originate from a study of control samples from healthy donors and cancer patients. TCRdb's table, derived via immunoSEQ multiplex PCR, lists solely in-frame clones and lacks some. Among about 170,000 clones, almost 90% were seen once, and the ten largest hold around 5.1%. The junction had 4 bases not matched to a gene; V was cut back by 0 bases and J by 2 bases. This CDR3 spans 16 amino acids. Germline V gene sequence: CDR1 SGHRS, CDR2 YFSETQ. The sequence came from a woman in her 30s in good health. Sequencing was carried out using blood. The rearrangement uses TRBV5-1 and TRBJ2-1; 8 bases match TRBD2. This CDR3 reads CASSLAKLAAYNEQFF. As DNA, the CDR3 is TGCGCCAGCAGCTTGGCCAAACTAGCGGCCTACAATGAGCAGTTCTTC.